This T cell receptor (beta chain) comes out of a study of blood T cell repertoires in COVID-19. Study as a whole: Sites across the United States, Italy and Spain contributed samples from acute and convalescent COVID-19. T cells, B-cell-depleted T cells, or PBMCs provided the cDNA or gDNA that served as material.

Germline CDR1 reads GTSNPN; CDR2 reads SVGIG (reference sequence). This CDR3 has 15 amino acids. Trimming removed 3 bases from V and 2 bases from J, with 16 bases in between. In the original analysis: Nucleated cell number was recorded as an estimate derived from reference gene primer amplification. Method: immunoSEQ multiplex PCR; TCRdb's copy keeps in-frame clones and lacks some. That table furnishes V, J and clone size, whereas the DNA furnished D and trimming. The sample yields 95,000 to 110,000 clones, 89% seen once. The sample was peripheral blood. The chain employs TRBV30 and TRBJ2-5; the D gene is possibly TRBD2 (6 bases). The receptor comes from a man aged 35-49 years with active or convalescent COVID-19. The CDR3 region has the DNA TGTGCCTGGAGGCTCCCGGGGGAGACTCAAGAGACCCAGTACTTC. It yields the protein CAWRLPGETQETQYF.